The 24 T cell receptor beta chains reported below all come from one sample, sequenced in a study of blood T cell repertoires in COVID-19. TCRdb's table, derived via immunoSEQ multiplex PCR, lists solely in-frame clones and lacks some. Among about 190,000 clones, around 80% were seen once, and the ten largest hold about 20%. Sequencing was performed on peripheral blood. Source of these receptors: a human donor in a cohort sampled during active COVID-19.

V and J are TRBV29-1 and TRBJ2-1, with TRBD2 identical over 11 bases. V gave up 7 bases and J gave up 4 bases; unmatched junction bases: 3. The V gene's germline CDR1 is SQVTM and CDR2 ANQGSEA. This CDR3 spans 13 amino acids. CDR3 bases: TGCAGCGAAGGGACTAGCGGTTACAATGAGCAGTTCTTC. As protein: CSEGTSGYNEQFF.

The chain carries TRBV19 and TRBJ1-1, with 7 positions matching TRBD1. V was clipped by 7 bases and J by 2 bases; unmatched bases: 10. The CDR3 sequence is 15 residues long. Germline V CDR1 and CDR2: LNHDA, SQIVND (reference sequence). Here the CDR3 reads CASTPQGVGNTEAFF. In DNA form, the CDR3 reads TGTGCCAGTACCCCCCAGGGGGTAGGAAACACTGAAGCTTTCTTT.

The chain carries TRBV3-1 (or the pseudogene TRBV3-2) and TRBJ2-4; 7 bases line up with TRBD2. J gave up 0 bases and V 4 bases, and 12 bases lay outside the gene matches. Looked up from germline, CDR1 is LGHDT and CDR2 is YNNKEL (reference sequence). CDR3 length equals 18 residues. CDR3 nucleotides: TGTGCCAGCAGCCCGCCCCATGCTAGCGGAATAGCCAAAAACATTCAGTACTTC. Protein sequence: CASSPPHASGIAKNIQYF.

The V and J genes are TRBV7-2 and TRBJ2-2; the match to TRBD2 covers 7 bases. Germline assignment: CDR1 SGHTA and CDR2 FQGNSA. V dropped 6 bases and J dropped 1; count of bases not matched to a gene: 5. The CDR3 totals 15 residues. The CDR3 sequence is CASSLGRVNTGELFF. The CDR3 region has the DNA TGTGCCAGCAGTTTGGGGAGGGTGAACACCGGGGAGCTGTTTTTT.

The chain employs TRBV7-8 and TRBJ1-4; 7 bases align to TRBD1. The CDR3 contains 14 residues. Losses at the gene ends were 5 bases for V and 4 bases for J; bases not matched to a gene: 4. Germline CDR1 reads SGHVS; CDR2 reads FQNEAQ. The CDR3 nucleotides read TGTGCCAGCAGCAGGGGGGACAGTAATGAAAAACTGTTTTTT. The encoded protein is CASSRGDSNEKLFF.

CDR3 nucleotides: TGTGCCAGTAGTACACGGACTAGCGTAGGGAACACCGGGGAGCTGTTTTTT. It is translated as CASSTRTSVGNTGELFF. V gene TRBV19 combines with J gene TRBJ2-2, with 9 bases aligning to TRBD2. Germline CDR1 and CDR2: LNHDA and SQIVND (reference sequence). V lost 4 bases to trimming and J lost 1 base; unmatched junction nucleotides: 7. The CDR3 runs to 17 residues.

J is TRBJ2-1 and V is TRBV3-1 (or the pseudogene TRBV3-2), with 7 bases that match TRBD1. J was trimmed by 5 bases and V by 7 bases; bases with no gene match: 5. This CDR3 is 13 amino acids long. Germline CDR1 LGHDT, CDR2 YNNKEL (reference sequence). CDR3 sequence: CASTGTADNEQFF. The CDR3 region has the DNA TGTGCCAGCACCGGGACAGCAGACAATGAGCAGTTCTTC.

V and J are TRBV28 and TRBJ2-1; weak D call: TRBD2 (6 bases). The V and J ends lost 8 bases and 4 bases respectively, with 15 bases between them. Germline values: CDR1 MDHEN, CDR2 SYDVKM. The CDR3 spans 14 residues. The CDR3, as DNA: TGTGCCAGCCTTCTAGCGAGCAGGTACAATGAGCAGTTCTTC. Translated: CASLLASRYNEQFF.

To note about this clone: One end of the junction varies from germline; a read error may be responsible. The same CDR3 also results from other DNA sequences found in this sample. The V and J genes are TRBV3-1 (or the pseudogene TRBV3-2) and TRBJ2-2; tentative D call: TRBD1 (6 bases). The CDR3 runs to 14 residues. The germline CDR1 and CDR2 sequences are LGHDT and YNNKEL (reference sequence). The DNA for the CDR3 is TGTGCCAGCAGACCTACAGGGAACACCGGGGAACTGTTTTTT. This gives the protein CASRPTGNTGELFF.

The rearrangement joins TRBV27 to TRBJ2-2; 7 nucleotides match TRBD1. The junction had 6 bases not matched to a gene; V was cut back by 5 bases and J by 6 bases. Germline lookup yields CDR1 MNHEY and CDR2 SMNVEV (reference sequence). The CDR3 has 14 residues. The chain's CDR3 is CASSRSQGSGELFF. Written as DNA, the CDR3 is TGTGCCAGCAGTCGTTCACAGGGGTCCGGGGAGCTGTTTTTT.

The chain joins TRBV5-1 to TRBJ2-7; possible D gene TRBD2, 5 bases. V dropped 0 bases and J dropped 3 bases, with 25 bases sitting between them. This CDR3 contains 19 residues. The germline V gene encodes CDR1 SGHRS and CDR2 YFSETQ. The CDR3: CASSLEEVGAEGWGYEQYF. The CDR3 DNA reads as TGCGCCAGCAGCTTGGAAGAGGTGGGAGCTGAGGGATGGGGCTACGAGCAGTACTTC.

The chain couples TRBV27 to TRBJ2-7, with a tentative D call TRBD1 (5 bases). The germline gives CDR1 MNHEY, CDR2 SMNVEV (reference sequence). This CDR3 spans 11 amino acids. V was trimmed by 10 bases and J by 4 bases, leaving 11 bases between them. The CDR3 nucleotides are TGTGCCACCGCAAGGGGATACGAGCAGTACGTC. This encodes CATARGYEQYV.

The chain recombines TRBV7-2 with TRBJ2-5, with D possibly matching TRBD1 (5 bases). The V and J ends lost 5 bases and 1 base respectively, with 14 bases between them. There are 15 residues in the CDR3. Germline loops: CDR1 SGHTA, CDR2 FQGNSA. In nucleotides, the CDR3 is TGTGCCAGCAGCGGGCAGGGCCCCCCCCAAGAGACCCAGTACTTC. It yields the protein CASSGQGPPQETQYF.

V usage is TRBV7-9 and J usage is TRBJ1-1; 10 bases are shared with TRBD1. The germline V gene encodes CDR1 SEHNR and CDR2 FQNEAQ (reference sequence). Trimming at V came to 5 bases and at J to 4 bases, leaving 10 bases not matched to a gene. The CDR3 totals 16 residues. The DNA for the CDR3 is TGTGCCAGCAGCAAAGACAGGGGGCGCGGGGCCACTGAAGCTTTCTTT. Its translation: CASSKDRGRGATEAFF.

The chain recombines TRBV29-1 with TRBJ2-5, with a tentative D call TRBD1 (6 bases). Germline V gene sequence: CDR1 SQVTM, CDR2 ANQGSEA. The CDR3 sequence is 15 residues long. Trimming cost V 5 bases and J 5 bases, with 21 bases left between them. CDR3 in amino acids: CSVQTGFSNGETQYF. In DNA form, the CDR3 reads TGCAGCGTTCAAACAGGGTTTTCGAATGGGGAGACCCAGTACTTC.

The V call is TRBV6-5, the J call TRBJ1-2; D is undetermined. The CDR3 extends over 14 amino acids. Trimming removed 2 bases from V and 5 bases from J, with 12 bases in between. Germline CDR1 reads MNHEY; CDR2 reads SVGAGI. The CDR3 DNA reads as TGTGCCAGCAGTTACGGTCCCGGGGTATATGGCTACACCTTC. Protein sequence: CASSYGPGVYGYTF.

The chain joins TRBV7-2 to TRBJ2-1, with D tentatively TRBD2 (6 bases). Trimming removed 1 base from V and 7 bases from J, with 20 bases in between. The CDR3 has 17 residues. CDR1 SGHTA and CDR2 FQGNSA come from the germline V gene. The CDR3 region has the DNA TGTGCCAGCAGCTTAGTTGCCGCGGGAACTACGGGTAATGAGCAGTTCTTC. It translates to CASSLVAAGTTGNEQFF.

This clone was picked up a small number of times. V gene TRBV6-4 combines with J gene TRBJ2-1; 7 bases align to TRBD2. The CDR3 runs to 15 residues. The V segment lost 3 bases and the J segment 2 bases; nucleotides outside the gene matches: 4. Germline CDR1 is MRHNA and CDR2 is SNTAGT. The CDR3 bases are TGTGCCAGCAGTGAGGGAGGGGACCCCTACAATGAGCAGTTCTTC. This encodes CASSEGGDPYNEQFF.

The chain joins TRBV10-1 to TRBJ1-3, with D uncertain. Germline lookup yields CDR1 WNHNN and CDR2 SYGVQD (reference sequence). Trimming pared 8 bases from V and 1 base from J, leaving 9 bases between. The CDR3 loop spans 13 amino acids. The CDR3 region is CASRRESGNTIYF. As DNA, the CDR3 is TGCGCCAGCCGGAGAGAATCTGGAAACACCATATATTTT.

The chain is built from TRBV2 and TRBJ2-7, with 10 bases fitting TRBD1. The V segment lost 8 bases and the J segment 6 bases; nucleotides outside the gene matches: 10. CDR3 size: 14 residues. From germline, CDR1 is SNHLY and CDR2 FYNNEI. The CDR3 sequence: CASVRGQGRAEQYF. CDR3 coding DNA: TGTGCCAGCGTACGGGGACAGGGGAGGGCCGAGCAGTACTTC.

The genes are TRBV19 and TRBJ2-7; D is perhaps TRBD2 (6 bases). The length of the CDR3 is 13 residues. CDR1 and CDR2 (germline): LNHDA, SQIVND (reference sequence). The V end lost 8 bases, the J end lost 8 bases, and 19 bases lay between the germline ends. Here the CDR3 DNA reads TGTGCCAGTCGCGCGGGACCGGAAACCAAGCAGTACTTC. This codes for CASRAGPETKQYF.

CDR3: CASSLRWESTEAFF. DNA for the CDR3: TGTGCCAGCAGCTTACGGTGGGAGAGCACTGAAGCTTTCTTT. This chain uses TRBV7-2 with TRBJ1-1; D is uncertain. The CDR3 length is 14 residues. Germline CDR1 reads SGHTA; CDR2 reads FQGNSA. V was cut by 2 bases and J by 4 bases, with 11 bases left in between.

This CDR3 reads CASSYNRLSYNEQFF. CDR3 in DNA: TGTGCCAGCAGTTATAACAGGTTATCCTACAATGAGCAGTTCTTC. The rearrangement joins TRBV6-6 to TRBJ2-1, with TRBD1 as a possible D gene (5 bases). Trimming left V 3 bases short and J 1 base short, with 10 bases between. CDR1 is MNHNY, CDR2 SVGAGI, per germline (reference sequence). The CDR3 length is 15 residues.

In this sample, this clone turned up once. The chain joins TRBV2 to TRBJ2-5; 12 nucleotides agree with TRBD1. Germline V gives CDR1 SNHLY, CDR2 FYNNEI. The J segment lost 4 bases and the V segment lost 6 bases, leaving 6 bases of the junction unmatched. The CDR3 consists of 15 residues. CDR3 residues: CASRGTGGRGETQYF. CDR3 DNA sequence: TGTGCCAGCAGGGGGACAGGGGGCAGAGGAGAGACCCAGTACTTC.